This T cell receptor (beta chain) was captured by sequencing in a study of regulatory T cells in long-lasting Graves disease. The sample's time point: newly diagnosed GD, antithyroid drugs for less than 3 months. Preparation of the TCR library used RNA extracted from PBMCs. This clonotype has a handful of counts. Arm-PCR of CDR3 regions with iRepertoire HTBI primers generated TCR beta libraries. TCRdb independently ran MiXCR on the multiplex PCR reads; one entry per CDR3 protein. Of about 540,000 distinct CDR3 sequences listed, about 13% are singletons. From germline, CDR1 is SGDLS and CDR2 YYNGEE. Trimming took 4 bases from V and 11 from J, leaving 18 bases between them. The CDR3 is made up of 13 amino acids. This same sample was also taken into another study, of T cells in Graves' hyperthyroidism and ophthalmopathy. That work contributes: Investigators excluded patients with uncontrolled infection, other autoimmune disease, pregnancy or lactation.

This TCR was sampled from a man aged 30-40 years with Graves disease. The sequences come from peripheral blood mononuclear cells (PBMCs), collected at new diagnosis, from a patient treated with antithyroid drugs. The rearrangement links TRBV9 to TRBJ1-1; D unclear. The DNA of the CDR3 is TGTGCCAGCAGCACGAGCCAAGACGGGTCGGCTTTCTTT. As protein: CASSTSQDGSAFF. The entire variable domain, with the rest obtained from reference TRBV9 and TRBJ1-1, is as follows: DSGVTQTPKHLITATGQRVTLRCSPRSGDLSVYWYQQSLDQGLQFLIQYYNGEERAKGNILERFSAQQFPDLHSELNLSSLELGDSALYFCASSTSQDGSAFFGQGTRLTVV.